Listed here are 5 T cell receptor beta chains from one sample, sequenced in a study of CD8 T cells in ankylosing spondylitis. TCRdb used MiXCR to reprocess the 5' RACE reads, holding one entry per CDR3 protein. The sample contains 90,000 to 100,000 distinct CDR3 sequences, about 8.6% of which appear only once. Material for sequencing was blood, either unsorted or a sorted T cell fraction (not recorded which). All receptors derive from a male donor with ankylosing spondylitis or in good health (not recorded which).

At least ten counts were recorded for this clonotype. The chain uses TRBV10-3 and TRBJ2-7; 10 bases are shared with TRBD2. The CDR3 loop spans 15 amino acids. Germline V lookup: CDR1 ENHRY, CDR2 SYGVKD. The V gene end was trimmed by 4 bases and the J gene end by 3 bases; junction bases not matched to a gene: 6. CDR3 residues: CAISGLAGALYEQYF. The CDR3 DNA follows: TGTGCCATCAGTGGGCTAGCGGGAGCGCTCTACGAGCAGTACTTC.

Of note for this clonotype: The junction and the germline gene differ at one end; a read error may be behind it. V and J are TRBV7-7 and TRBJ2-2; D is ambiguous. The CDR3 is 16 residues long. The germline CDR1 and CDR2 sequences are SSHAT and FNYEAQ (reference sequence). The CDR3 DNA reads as TGTGCTAGCAGCGAGAGATTTAGTTTAATCACCGGGGAGCTGTTTTTT. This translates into CASSERFSLITGELFF.

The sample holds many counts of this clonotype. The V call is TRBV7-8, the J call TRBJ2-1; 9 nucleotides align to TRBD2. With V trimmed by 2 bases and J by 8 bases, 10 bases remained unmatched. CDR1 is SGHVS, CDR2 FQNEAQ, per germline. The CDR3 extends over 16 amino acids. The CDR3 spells CASSLWSLAGSHEQFF. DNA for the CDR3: TGTGCCAGCAGCTTATGGTCCCTAGCGGGAAGCCATGAGCAGTTCTTC.

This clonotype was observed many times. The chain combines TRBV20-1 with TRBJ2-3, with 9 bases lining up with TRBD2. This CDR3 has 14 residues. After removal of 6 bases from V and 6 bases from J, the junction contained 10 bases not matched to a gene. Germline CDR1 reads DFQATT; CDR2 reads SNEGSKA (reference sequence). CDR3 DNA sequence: TGCAGTGCCGATTTTGGACTAGCGAAGGATACGCAGTATTTT. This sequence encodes CSADFGLAKDTQYF.

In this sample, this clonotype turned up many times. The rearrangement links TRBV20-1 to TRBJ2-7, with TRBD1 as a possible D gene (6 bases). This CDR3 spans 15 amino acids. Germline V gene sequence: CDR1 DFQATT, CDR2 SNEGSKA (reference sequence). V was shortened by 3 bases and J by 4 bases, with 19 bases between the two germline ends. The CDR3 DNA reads TGCAGTGCTAGGGGAACCCCGGGACAAGGGTACGAGCAGTACTTC. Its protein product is CSARGTPGQGYEQYF.